The clone carrying this T cell receptor (beta chain) was observed a handful of times. This entry is derived from a study of T-cell memory formation after mild COVID-19. With 5 bases clipped from V and 2 bases from J, the junction kept 11 bases outside the gene matches. CDR1 MNHEY and CDR2 SMNVEV come from the germline V gene (reference sequence). The CDR3 totals 18 residues. TCR alpha and TCR beta cDNA libraries carrying sample barcodes and UMIs came from 5'RACE with constant-segment primers. TCRdb re-called the 5' RACE reads with MiXCR, one entry per CDR3 protein. The data hold some 450,000 distinct CDR3 sequences, with roughly 18% observed a single time.

What was sequenced was PBMCs or a T cell subset sorted from them (not recorded which). The rearrangement links TRBV27 to TRBJ2-3; 12 positions match TRBD2. The clonotype originates from a man aged 18-30 years who had mild COVID-19 (a few samples of this study predate the infection). Cell type and time point are not known. CDR3 residues: CASSETSGGILLTDTQYF. As DNA, the CDR3 is TGTGCCAGCAGTGAGACTAGCGGGGGCATCTTGCTCACAGATACGCAGTATTTT.